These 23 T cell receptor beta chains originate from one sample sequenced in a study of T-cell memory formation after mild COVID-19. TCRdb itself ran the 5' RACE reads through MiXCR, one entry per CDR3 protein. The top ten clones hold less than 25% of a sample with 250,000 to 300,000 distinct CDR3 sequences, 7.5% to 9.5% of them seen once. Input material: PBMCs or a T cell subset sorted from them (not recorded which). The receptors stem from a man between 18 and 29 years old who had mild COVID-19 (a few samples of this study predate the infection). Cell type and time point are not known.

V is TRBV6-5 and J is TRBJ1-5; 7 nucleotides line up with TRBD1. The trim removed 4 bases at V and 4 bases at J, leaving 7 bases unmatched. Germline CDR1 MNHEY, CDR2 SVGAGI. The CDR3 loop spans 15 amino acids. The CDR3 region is CASSWGRGVNQPQHF. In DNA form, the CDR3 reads TGTGCCAGCAGTTGGGGCAGGGGGGTGAATCAGCCCCAGCATTTT.

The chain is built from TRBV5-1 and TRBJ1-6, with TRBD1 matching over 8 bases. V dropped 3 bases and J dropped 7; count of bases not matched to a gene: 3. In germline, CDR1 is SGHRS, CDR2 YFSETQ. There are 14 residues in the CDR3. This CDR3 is CASSSRTGNSPLHF. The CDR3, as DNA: TGCGCCAGCAGCTCGAGGACAGGGAATTCACCCCTCCACTTT.

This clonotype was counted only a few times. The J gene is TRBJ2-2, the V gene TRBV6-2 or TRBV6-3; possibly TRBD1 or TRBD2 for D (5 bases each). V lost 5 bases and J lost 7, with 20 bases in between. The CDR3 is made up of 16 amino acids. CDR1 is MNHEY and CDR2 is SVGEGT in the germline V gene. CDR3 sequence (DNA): TGTGCCAGCAGTGCCCCCGTGGGGGTAGGCATCGGGGAGCTGTTTTTT. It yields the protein CASSAPVGVGIGELFF.

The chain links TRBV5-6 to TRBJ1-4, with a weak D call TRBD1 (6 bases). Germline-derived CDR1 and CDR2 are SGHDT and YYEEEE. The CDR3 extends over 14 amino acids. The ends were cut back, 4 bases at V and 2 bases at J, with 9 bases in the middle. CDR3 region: CASSPRGTNEKLFF. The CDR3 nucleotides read TGTGCCAGCAGCCCGAGGGGGACTAATGAAAAACTGTTTTTT.

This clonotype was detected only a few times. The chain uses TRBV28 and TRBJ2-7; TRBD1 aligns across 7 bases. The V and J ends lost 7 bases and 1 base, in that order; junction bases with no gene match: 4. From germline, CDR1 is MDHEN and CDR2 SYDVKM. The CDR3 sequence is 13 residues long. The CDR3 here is CASKGTESYEQYV. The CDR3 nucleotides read TGTGCCAGCAAGGGGACAGAATCCTACGAGCAGTACGTC.

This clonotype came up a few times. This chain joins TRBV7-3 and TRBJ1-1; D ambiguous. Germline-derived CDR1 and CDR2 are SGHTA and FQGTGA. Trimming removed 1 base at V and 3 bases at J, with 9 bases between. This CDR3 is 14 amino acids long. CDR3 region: CASSLNPRDTEAFF. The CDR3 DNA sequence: TGTGCCAGCAGCTTAAATCCCCGGGACACTGAAGCTTTCTTT. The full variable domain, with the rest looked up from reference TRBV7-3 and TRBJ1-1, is GAGVSQTPSNKVTEKGKYVELRCDPISGHTALYWYRQSLGQGPEFLIYFQGTGAADDSGLPNDRFFAVRPEGSVSTLKIQRTERGDSAVYLCASSLNPRDTEAFFGQGTRLTVV.

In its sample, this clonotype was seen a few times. CDR3: CASSLGTGGEDTQYF. The CDR3, as DNA: TGCGCCAGCAGCTTGGGTACAGGGGGTGAGGATACGCAGTATTTT. The chain carries TRBV5-1 and TRBJ2-3; 8 nucleotides align to TRBD1. CDR1 is SGHRS and CDR2 is YFSETQ in the germline V gene. V dropped 0 bases and J dropped 6; count of bases not matched to a gene: 6. The CDR3 is 15 residues long.

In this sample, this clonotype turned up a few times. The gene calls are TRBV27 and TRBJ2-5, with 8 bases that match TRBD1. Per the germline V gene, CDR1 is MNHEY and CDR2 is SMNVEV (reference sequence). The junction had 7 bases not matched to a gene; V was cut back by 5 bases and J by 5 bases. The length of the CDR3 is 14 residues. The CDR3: CASSPRTGLETQYF. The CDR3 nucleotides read TGTGCCAGCAGTCCCCGGACAGGGTTGGAGACCCAGTACTTC.

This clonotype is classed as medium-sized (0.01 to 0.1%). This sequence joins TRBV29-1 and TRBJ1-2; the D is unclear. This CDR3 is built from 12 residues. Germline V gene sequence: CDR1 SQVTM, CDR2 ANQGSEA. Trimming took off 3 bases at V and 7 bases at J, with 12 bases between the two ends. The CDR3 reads CSVDDGMGGYTF. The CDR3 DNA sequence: TGCAGCGTTGACGACGGAATGGGTGGCTACACCTTC.

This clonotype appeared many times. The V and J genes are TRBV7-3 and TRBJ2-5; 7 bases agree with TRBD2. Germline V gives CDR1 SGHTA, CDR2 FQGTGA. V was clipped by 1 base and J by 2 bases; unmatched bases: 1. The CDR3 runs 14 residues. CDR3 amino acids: CASSLNGGQETQYF. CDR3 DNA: TGTGCCAGCAGCTTAAACGGGGGGCAAGAGACCCAGTACTTC.

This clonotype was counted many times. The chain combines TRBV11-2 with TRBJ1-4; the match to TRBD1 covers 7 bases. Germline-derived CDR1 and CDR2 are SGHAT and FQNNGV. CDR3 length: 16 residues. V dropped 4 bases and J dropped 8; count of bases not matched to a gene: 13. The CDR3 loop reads CASSSWTGGSGEKLFF. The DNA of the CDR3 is TGTGCCAGCAGCTCGTGGACAGGCGGTTCTGGGGAAAAACTGTTTTTT.

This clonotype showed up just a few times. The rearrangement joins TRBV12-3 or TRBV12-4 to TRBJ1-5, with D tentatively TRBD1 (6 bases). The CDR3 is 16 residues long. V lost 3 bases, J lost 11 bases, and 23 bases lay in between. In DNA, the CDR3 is TGTGCCAGCAGTTTGGGGGGGGGAACACCCAGGGGCGCCCAGCATTTT. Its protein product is CASSLGGGTPRGAQHF.

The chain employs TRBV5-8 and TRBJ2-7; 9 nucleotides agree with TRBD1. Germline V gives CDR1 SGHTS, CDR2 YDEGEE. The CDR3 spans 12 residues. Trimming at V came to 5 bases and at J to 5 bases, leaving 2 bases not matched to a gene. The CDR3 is CASRGQGHEQYV. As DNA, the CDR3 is TGTGCCAGCAGGGGACAGGGCCACGAGCAGTACGTC.

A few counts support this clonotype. In DNA, the CDR3 is TGTGCCAGCAGACAACAGGGGGCGGTCACCGGGGAGCTGTTTTTT. Its translation is CASRQQGAVTGELFF. The chain links TRBV6-5 to TRBJ2-2; 9 positions agree with TRBD1. The trim removed 6 bases at V and 4 bases at J, leaving 6 bases unmatched. Germline CDR1 and CDR2: MNHEY and SVGAGI. The CDR3 consists of 15 residues.

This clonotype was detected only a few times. CDR3 nucleotides: TGTGCCAGCAGAATGGGCGGCACAGATACGCAGTATTTT. Encoded protein: CASRMGGTDTQYF. The J gene is TRBJ2-3, the V gene TRBV12-3 or TRBV12-4; D is ambiguous. The CDR3 runs to 13 residues. Trimming pared 6 bases from V and 1 base from J, leaving 8 bases between.

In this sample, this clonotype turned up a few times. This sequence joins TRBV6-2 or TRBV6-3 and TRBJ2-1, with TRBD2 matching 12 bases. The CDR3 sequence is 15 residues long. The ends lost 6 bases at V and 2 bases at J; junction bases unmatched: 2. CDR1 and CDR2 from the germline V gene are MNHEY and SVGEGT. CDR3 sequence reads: CASRGLAGTYNEQFF. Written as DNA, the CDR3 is TGTGCCAGCAGAGGACTAGCGGGGACCTACAATGAGCAGTTCTTC.

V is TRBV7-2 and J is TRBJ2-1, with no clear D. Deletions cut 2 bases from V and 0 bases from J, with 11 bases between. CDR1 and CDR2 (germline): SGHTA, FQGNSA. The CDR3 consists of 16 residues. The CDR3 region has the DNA TGTGCCAGCAGCTTAATGGGCAGGAGCTCCTACAATGAGCAGTTCTTC. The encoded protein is CASSLMGRSSYNEQFF.

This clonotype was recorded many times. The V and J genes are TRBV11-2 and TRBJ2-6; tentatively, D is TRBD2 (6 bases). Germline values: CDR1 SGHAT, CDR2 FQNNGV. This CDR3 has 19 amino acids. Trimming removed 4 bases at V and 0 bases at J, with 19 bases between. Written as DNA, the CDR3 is TGTGCCAGCAGCTCGCCTAGGGTAATCGGGGGCTCTGGGGCCAACGTCCTGACTTTC. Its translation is CASSSPRVIGGSGANVLTF.

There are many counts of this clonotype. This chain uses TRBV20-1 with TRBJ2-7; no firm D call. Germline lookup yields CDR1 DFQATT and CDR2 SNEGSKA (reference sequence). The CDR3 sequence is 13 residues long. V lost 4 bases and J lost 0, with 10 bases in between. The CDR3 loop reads CSATYRRSYEQYF. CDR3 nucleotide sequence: TGCAGTGCTACGTATCGACGCTCCTACGAGCAGTACTTC.

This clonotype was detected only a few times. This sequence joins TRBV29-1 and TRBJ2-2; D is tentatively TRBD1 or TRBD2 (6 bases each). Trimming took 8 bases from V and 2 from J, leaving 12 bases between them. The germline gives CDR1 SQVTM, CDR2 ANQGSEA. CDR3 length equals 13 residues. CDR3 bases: TGCAGCATTGGGGGGCCCAACACCGGGGAGCTGTTTTTT. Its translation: CSIGGPNTGELFF.

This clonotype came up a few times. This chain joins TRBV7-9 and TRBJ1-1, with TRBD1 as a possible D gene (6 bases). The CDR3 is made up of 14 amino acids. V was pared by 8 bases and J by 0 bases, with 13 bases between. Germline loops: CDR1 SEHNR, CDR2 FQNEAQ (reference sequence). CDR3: CASRRGEMNTEAFF. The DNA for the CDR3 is TGTGCCAGCCGGAGGGGGGAAATGAACACTGAAGCTTTCTTT.

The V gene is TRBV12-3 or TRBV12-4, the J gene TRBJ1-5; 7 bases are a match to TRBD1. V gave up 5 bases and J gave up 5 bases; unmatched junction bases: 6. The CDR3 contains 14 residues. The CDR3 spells CASSMTGRDQPQHF. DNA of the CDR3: TGTGCCAGCAGTATGACAGGGAGGGATCAGCCCCAGCATTTT.

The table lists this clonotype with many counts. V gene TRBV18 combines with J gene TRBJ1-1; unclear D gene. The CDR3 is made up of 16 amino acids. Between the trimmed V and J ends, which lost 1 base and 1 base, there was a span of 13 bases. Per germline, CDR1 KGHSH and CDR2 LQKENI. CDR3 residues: CASSPQRRGSNTEAFF. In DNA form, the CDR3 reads TGTGCCAGCTCACCACAGCGGCGGGGATCGAACACTGAAGCTTTCTTT.